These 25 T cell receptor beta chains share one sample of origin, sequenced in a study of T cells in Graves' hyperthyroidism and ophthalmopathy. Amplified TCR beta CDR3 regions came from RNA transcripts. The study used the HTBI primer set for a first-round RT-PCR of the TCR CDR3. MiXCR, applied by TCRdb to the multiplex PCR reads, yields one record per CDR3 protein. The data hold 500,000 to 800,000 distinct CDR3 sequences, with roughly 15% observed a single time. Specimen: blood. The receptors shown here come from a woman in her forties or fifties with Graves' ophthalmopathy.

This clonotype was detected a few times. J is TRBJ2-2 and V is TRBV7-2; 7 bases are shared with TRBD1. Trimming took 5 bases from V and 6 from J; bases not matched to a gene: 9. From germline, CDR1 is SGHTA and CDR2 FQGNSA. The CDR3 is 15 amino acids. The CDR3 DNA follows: TGTGCCAGCAGCCGCGGACAGGTTTTGTCCGGGGAGCTGTTTTTT. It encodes CASSRGQVLSGELFF.

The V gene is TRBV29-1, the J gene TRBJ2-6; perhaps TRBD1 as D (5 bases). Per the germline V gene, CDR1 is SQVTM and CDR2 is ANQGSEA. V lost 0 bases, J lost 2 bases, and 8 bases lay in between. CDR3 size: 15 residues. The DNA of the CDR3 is TGCAGCGTTGAAGATCCCAGGGCTGGGGCCAACGTCCTGACTTTC. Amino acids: CSVEDPRAGANVLTF.

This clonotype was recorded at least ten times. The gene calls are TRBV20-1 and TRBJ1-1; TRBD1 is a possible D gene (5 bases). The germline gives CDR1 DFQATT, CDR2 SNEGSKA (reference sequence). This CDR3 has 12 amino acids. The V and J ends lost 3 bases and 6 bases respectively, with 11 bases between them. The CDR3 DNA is TGCAGTGCTAGGGATCCCAGGGCTGAAGCTTTCTTT. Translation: CSARDPRAEAFF.

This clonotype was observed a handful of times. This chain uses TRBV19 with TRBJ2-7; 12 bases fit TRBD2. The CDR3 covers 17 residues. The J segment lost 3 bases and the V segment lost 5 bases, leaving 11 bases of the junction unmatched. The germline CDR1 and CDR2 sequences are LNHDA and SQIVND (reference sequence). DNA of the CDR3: TGTGCCAGTAGTTCGGCATTGACTAGCGGGAGAATCTACGAGCAGTACTTC. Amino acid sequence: CASSSALTSGRIYEQYF.

The chain's CDR3 is CASSPKGGSEWRELFF. CDR3 DNA sequence: TGTGCCAGCAGTCCAAAGGGCGGGAGCGAGTGGCGGGAGCTGTTTTTT. J is TRBJ2-2 and V is TRBV7-9; TRBD2 matches 7 bases. There are 16 residues in the CDR3. Germline CDR1 reads SEHNR; CDR2 reads FQNEAQ (reference sequence). The V and J ends lost 6 bases and 9 bases, in that order; junction bases with no gene match: 16.

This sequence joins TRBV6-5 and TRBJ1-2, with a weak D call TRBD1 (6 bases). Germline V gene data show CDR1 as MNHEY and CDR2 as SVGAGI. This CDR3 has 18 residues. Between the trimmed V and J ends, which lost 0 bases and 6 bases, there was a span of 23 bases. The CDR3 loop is CASSYSGGLGAQTDGYTF. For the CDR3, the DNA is TGTGCCAGCAGTTACTCTGGGGGGCTCGGGGCTCAGACTGATGGCTACACCTTC.

CDR3 coding DNA: TGCAGCGTAGGGACTAGCGGGTTGGCGCAGTATTTT. The encoded protein is CSVGTSGLAQYF. This chain uses TRBV29-1 with TRBJ2-3; 12 nucleotides agree with TRBD2. J lost 10 bases, V lost 6 bases, and 5 bases had no gene match. Germline lookup yields CDR1 SQVTM and CDR2 ANQGSEA. This CDR3 has 12 residues.

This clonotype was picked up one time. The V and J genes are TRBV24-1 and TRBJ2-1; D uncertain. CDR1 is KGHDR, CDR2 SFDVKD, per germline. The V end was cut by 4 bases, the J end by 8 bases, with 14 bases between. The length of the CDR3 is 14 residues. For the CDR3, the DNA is TGTGCCACCAGTGAACGAAGAGTGTCCGATGAGCAGTTCTTC. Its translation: CATSERRVSDEQFF.

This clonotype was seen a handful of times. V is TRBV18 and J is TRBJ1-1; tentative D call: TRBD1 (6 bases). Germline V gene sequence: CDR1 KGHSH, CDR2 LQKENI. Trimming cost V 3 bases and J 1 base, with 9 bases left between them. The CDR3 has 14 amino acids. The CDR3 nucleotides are TGTGCCAGCTCACCTATGACAGGGAACACTGAAGCTTTCTTT. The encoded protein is CASSPMTGNTEAFF. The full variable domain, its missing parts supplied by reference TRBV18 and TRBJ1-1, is NAGVMQNPRHLVRRRGQEARLRCSPMKGHSHVYWYRQLPEEGLKFMVYLQKENIIDESGMPKERFSAEFPKEGPSILRIQQVVRGDSAAYFCASSPMTGNTEAFFGQGTRLTVV.

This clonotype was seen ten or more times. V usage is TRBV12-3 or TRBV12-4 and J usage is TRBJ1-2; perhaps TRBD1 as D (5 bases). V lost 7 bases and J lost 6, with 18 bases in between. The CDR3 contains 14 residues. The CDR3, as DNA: TGTGCCAGCAAGTCATCCGGCAGGGCTGATGGCTACACCTTC. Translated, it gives CASKSSGRADGYTF.

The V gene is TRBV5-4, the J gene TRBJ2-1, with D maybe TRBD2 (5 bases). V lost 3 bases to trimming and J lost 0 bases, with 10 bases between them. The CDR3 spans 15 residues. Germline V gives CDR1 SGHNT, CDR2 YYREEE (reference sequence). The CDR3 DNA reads TGTGCCAGCAGCTCAGCGGTCAGCTCCTACAATGAGCAGTTCTTC. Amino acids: CASSSAVSSYNEQFF. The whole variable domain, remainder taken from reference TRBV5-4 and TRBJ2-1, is ETGVTQSPTHLIKTRGQQVTLRCSSQSGHNTVSWYQQALGQGPQFIFQYYREEENGRGNFPPRFSGLQFPNYSSELNVNALELDDSALYLCASSSAVSSYNEQFFGPGTRLTVL.

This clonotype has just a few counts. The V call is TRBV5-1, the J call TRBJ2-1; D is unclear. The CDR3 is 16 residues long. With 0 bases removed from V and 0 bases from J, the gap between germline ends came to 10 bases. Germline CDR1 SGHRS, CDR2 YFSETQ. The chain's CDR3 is CASSLDGFSSYNEQFF. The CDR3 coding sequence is TGCGCCAGCAGCTTGGATGGGTTTTCCTCCTACAATGAGCAGTTCTTC.

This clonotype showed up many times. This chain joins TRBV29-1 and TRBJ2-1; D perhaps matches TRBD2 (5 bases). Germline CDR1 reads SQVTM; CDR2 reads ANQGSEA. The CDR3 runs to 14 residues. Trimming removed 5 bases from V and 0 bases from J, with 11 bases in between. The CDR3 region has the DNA TGCAGCGTTTCCGGGGTAGCCTCCTACAATGAGCAGTTCTTC. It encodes CSVSGVASYNEQFF.

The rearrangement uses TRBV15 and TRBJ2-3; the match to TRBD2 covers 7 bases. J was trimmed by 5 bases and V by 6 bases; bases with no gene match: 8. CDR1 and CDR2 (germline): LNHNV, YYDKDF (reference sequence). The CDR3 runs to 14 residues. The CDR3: CATRTSRAGDTQYF. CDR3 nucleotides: TGTGCCACCAGGACTAGCCGCGCCGGAGATACGCAGTATTTT.

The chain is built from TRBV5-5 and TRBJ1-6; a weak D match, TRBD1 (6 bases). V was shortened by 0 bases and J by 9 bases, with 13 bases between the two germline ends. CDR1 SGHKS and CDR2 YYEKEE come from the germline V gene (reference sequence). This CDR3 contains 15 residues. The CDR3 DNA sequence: TGTGCCAGCAGCTTGGTCGGAACAGGGACTTCACCCCTCCACTTT. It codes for CASSLVGTGTSPLHF.

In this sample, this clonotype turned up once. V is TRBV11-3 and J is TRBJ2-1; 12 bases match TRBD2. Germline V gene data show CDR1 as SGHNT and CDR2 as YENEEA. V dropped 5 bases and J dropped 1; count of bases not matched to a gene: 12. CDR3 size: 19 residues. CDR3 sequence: CASSPRTSGTASSYNEQFF. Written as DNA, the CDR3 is TGTGCCAGCAGCCCACGGACTAGCGGGACGGCATCATCCTACAATGAGCAGTTCTTC.

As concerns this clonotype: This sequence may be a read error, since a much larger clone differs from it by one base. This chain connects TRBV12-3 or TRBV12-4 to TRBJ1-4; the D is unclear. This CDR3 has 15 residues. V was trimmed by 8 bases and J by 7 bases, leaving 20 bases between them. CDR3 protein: CASGVDRPGVEKLFF. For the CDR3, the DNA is TGTGCCAGCGGTGTCGACCGCCCTGGGGTTGAAAAACTGTTTTTT.

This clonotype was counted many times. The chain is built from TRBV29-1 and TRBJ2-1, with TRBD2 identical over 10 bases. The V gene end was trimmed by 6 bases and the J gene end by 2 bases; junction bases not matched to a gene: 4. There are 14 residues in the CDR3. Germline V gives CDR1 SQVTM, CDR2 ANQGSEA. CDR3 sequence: CSVPGLAAYNEQFF. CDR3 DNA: TGCAGCGTGCCCGGACTAGCGGCCTACAATGAGCAGTTCTTC.

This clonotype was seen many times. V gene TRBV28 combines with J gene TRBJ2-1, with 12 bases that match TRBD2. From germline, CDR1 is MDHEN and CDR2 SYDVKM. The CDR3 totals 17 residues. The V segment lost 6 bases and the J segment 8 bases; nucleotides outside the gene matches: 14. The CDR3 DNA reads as TGTGCCAGCAGACCCTTTACGACTAGCGGGAGTCTGTATGAGCAGTTCTTC. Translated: CASRPFTTSGSLYEQFF.

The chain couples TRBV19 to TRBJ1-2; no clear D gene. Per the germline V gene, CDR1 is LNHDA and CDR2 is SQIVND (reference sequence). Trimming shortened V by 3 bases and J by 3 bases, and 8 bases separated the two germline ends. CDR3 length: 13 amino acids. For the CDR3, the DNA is TGTGCCAGTAGTATCGACGGGGACTATGGCTACACCTTC. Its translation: CASSIDGDYGYTF.

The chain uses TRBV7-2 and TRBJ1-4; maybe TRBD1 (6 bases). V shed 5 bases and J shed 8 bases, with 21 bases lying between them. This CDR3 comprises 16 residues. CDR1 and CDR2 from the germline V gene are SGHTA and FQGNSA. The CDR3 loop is CASSMRVPGAREKLFF. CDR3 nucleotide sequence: TGTGCCAGCAGCATGCGGGTTCCGGGGGCACGGGAAAAACTGTTTTTT.

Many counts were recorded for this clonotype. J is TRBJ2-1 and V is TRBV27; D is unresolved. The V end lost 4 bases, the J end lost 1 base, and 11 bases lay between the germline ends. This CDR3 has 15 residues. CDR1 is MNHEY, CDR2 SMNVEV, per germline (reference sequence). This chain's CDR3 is CASSSGTLSYNEQFF. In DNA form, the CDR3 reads TGTGCCAGCAGTTCCGGAACGCTATCCTACAATGAGCAGTTCTTC.

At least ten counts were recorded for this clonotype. CDR3 amino acids: CASSSTGNEKLFF. CDR3 coding DNA: TGTGCCAGCAGTTCCACCGGGAATGAAAAACTGTTTTTT. The chain is built from TRBV12-3 or TRBV12-4 and TRBJ1-4; no reliable D call. The V end was cut by 4 bases, the J end by 5 bases, with 8 bases between. The CDR3 has 13 residues.

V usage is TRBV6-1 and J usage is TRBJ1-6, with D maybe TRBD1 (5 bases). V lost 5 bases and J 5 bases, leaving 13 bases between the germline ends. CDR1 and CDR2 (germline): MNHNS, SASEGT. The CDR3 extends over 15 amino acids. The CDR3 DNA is TGTGCCAGCAGTTGGGGGGTTCAGGATAATTCACCCCTCCACTTT. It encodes CASSWGVQDNSPLHF.

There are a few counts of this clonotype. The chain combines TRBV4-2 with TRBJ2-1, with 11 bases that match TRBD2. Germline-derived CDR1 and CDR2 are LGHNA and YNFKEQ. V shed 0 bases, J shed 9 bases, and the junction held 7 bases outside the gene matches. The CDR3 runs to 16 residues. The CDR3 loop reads CASSQESTSGIREQFF. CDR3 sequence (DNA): TGTGCCAGCAGCCAAGAGTCGACTAGCGGGATCCGTGAGCAGTTCTTC.